This T cell receptor beta chain is from a study of CD8 T cells in ankylosing spondylitis. Findings and limits, study-wide: For ankylosing spondylitis blood, a TCR beta motif of roughly 8 highly homologous variants appeared characteristic.

V lost 5 bases, J lost 4 bases, and 9 bases stayed unmatched. The CDR3 is 15 amino acids. Looked up from germline, CDR1 is SGHTA and CDR2 is FQGTGA. Turning to this clonotype: Antigen specificity is unknown.

One entry per CDR3 protein, called by TCRdb with MiXCR from the 5' RACE reads. Altogether 400,000 to 450,000 distinct CDR3 sequences are present, 17% being singletons, with the ten largest covering over 0.9%. The V gene is TRBV7-3, the J gene TRBJ1-1; 8 bases agree with TRBD1. Sequenced input: blood, either unsorted or a sorted T cell fraction (not recorded which). The sequence came from a male donor with ankylosing spondylitis. The CDR3, as DNA: TGTGCCAGCAGCCCACAGGGGGGGGTGAGCACTGAAGCTTTCTTT. It specifies CASSPQGGVSTEAFF.